Following are 17 T cell receptor beta chains from one sample sequenced in a study of T cell responses to AZD1222 COVID-19 vaccine. Method: immunoSEQ multiplex PCR; TCRdb's copy keeps in-frame clones and lacks some. The table includes more than 85,000 clones, 90% to 95% detected once. The input for sequencing was peripheral blood, taken on day 0 of AZD1222 vaccination. The receptors here all came from an adult in good health.

The rearrangement joins TRBV5-1 to TRBJ2-3; 11 bases line up with TRBD1. Unmatched junction bases numbered 4, after V lost 5 bases and J lost 5 bases. The length of the CDR3 is 14 residues. The germline CDR1 and CDR2 sequences are SGHRS and YFSETQ. In DNA, the CDR3 is TGCGCCAGCAGGGACAGGGGGCGCCAAGATACGCAGTATTTT. It translates to CASRDRGRQDTQYF.

V gene TRBV5-4 combines with J gene TRBJ2-3; TRBD2 agrees at 7 bases. The CDR3 runs to 14 residues. The junction had 5 bases not matched to a gene; V was cut back by 4 bases and J by 3 bases. In germline, CDR1 is SGHNT, CDR2 YYREEE (reference sequence). The CDR3 sequence: CASSERGGTDTQYF. The CDR3 DNA reads as TGTGCCAGCAGCGAGCGGGGAGGTACAGATACGCAGTATTTT.

This clone is a singleton in its sample. J is TRBJ1-6 and V is TRBV10-2; 7 bases agree with TRBD1. The V gene end was trimmed by 5 bases and the J gene end by 3 bases; junction bases not matched to a gene: 4. This CDR3 contains 15 residues. Germline values: CDR1 WSHSY, CDR2 SAAADI. The CDR3 loop is CASSTGTVYNSPLHF. The CDR3 nucleotides are TGCGCCAGCAGTACCGGGACAGTCTATAATTCACCCCTCCACTTT.

The rearrangement uses TRBV7-2 and TRBJ2-5; D remains unclear. This CDR3 is 15 amino acids long. CDR1 is SGHTA and CDR2 is FQGNSA in the germline V gene. V dropped 5 bases and J dropped 5 bases, with 18 bases sitting between them. In DNA, the CDR3 is TGTGCCAGCAGCCCTCACTATGCGCGACTGGAGACCCAGTACTTC. Amino acids: CASSPHYARLETQYF.

The CDR3 region is CATSTSNRAQAFF. The CDR3 coding sequence is TGTGCCACCAGCACTTCAAACAGAGCCCAAGCTTTCTTT. This chain uses TRBV15 with TRBJ1-1, with unresolved D. V was trimmed by 4 bases and J by 9 bases, leaving 15 bases between them. Germline assignment: CDR1 LNHNV and CDR2 YYDKDF (reference sequence). The CDR3 spans 13 residues.

CDR3 sequence: CASSRSGASSYNEQFF. CDR3 sequence (DNA): TGCGCCAGCAGCCGATCCGGGGCGAGCTCCTACAATGAGCAGTTCTTC. The rearrangement uses TRBV10-2 and TRBJ2-1; D may match TRBD1 or TRBD2 (5 bases each). CDR1 and CDR2 (germline): WSHSY, SAAADI. With 6 bases removed from V and 0 bases from J, the gap between germline ends came to 15 bases. This CDR3 contains 16 residues.

The chain joins TRBV11-3 to TRBJ2-5; 7 bases line up with TRBD1. Trimming at V came to 6 bases and at J to 2 bases, leaving 9 bases not matched to a gene. CDR3 size: 15 residues. CDR1 SGHNT and CDR2 YENEEA come from the germline V gene. In DNA, the CDR3 is TGTGCCAGCAGTTTCGGGCCGGGACAGCAAGAGACCCAGTACTTC. Translating gives CASSFGPGQQETQYF.

The chain carries TRBV27 and TRBJ1-6, with 8 bases matching TRBD1. The CDR3 has 16 residues. The V segment lost 2 bases and the J segment 7 bases; nucleotides outside the gene matches: 7. The germline CDR1 and CDR2 sequences are MNHEY and SMNVEV (reference sequence). DNA of the CDR3: TGTGCCAGCAGTTTAATAGGACAGGGAGGGAATTCACCCCTCCACTTT. This gives the protein CASSLIGQGGNSPLHF.

The chain joins TRBV5-1 to TRBJ2-3; maybe TRBD1 (6 bases). The CDR3 spans 16 residues. Trimming shortened V by 0 bases and J by 2 bases, and 13 bases separated the two germline ends. Germline loops: CDR1 SGHRS, CDR2 YFSETQ. The CDR3 spells CASSLGMGANTDTQYF. The CDR3 nucleotides are TGCGCCAGCAGCTTGGGCATGGGGGCAAACACAGATACGCAGTATTTT.

J is TRBJ2-3 and V is TRBV7-9; D uncertain. V shed 1 base and J shed 6 bases, with 17 bases lying between them. Germline lookup yields CDR1 SEHNR and CDR2 FQNEAQ (reference sequence). The CDR3 has 16 amino acids. The CDR3 is CASSLGGGPHGDTQYF. The DNA of the CDR3 is TGTGCCAGCAGCTTAGGGGGTGGACCCCATGGTGATACGCAGTATTTT.

The chain employs TRBV25-1 and TRBJ2-1; 10 bases align to TRBD2. This CDR3 has 17 amino acids. J lost 7 bases, V lost 4 bases, and 13 bases had no gene match. CDR1 and CDR2 (germline): MGHDK, SYGVNS. The CDR3 spells CASSAPAAGGWKNEQFF. The CDR3 DNA follows: TGTGCCAGCAGTGCTCCGGCAGCGGGAGGGTGGAAGAATGAGCAGTTCTTC.

This chain connects TRBV6-6 to TRBJ2-7; possibly TRBD1 for D (5 bases). The V and J ends lost 6 bases and 3 bases respectively, with 18 bases between them. Germline-derived CDR1 and CDR2 are MNHNY and SVGAGI (reference sequence). The CDR3 has 15 amino acids. The CDR3 coding sequence is TGTGCCAGCAGCCCATCCAGGGAAACCCACTACGAGCAGTACTTC. It yields the protein CASSPSRETHYEQYF.

The chain employs TRBV18 and TRBJ1-1; D is perhaps TRBD1 (5 bases). V was clipped by 1 base and J by 4 bases, with 13 bases between them. CDR1 is KGHSH, CDR2 LQKENI, per germline. The CDR3 extends over 15 amino acids. This CDR3 is CASSPQVGRGTEAFF. The CDR3 nucleotides read TGTGCCAGCTCACCACAGGTAGGGAGGGGCACTGAAGCTTTCTTT.

The genes are TRBV6-5 and TRBJ2-7; D uncertain. This CDR3 comprises 14 residues. Germline CDR1 reads MNHEY; CDR2 reads SVGAGI. V lost 0 bases and J 1 base, leaving 7 bases between the germline ends. The CDR3 DNA is TGTGCCAGCAGTTACTCTCCGGTTTCCTACGAGCAGTACTTC. Its translation is CASSYSPVSYEQYF.

This chain uses TRBV7-8 with TRBJ2-3, with a possible D match to TRBD2 (6 bases). The V gene's germline CDR1 is SGHVS and CDR2 FQNEAQ. Trimming stripped 3 bases from V and 2 bases from J, with 12 bases between. The CDR3 runs to 15 residues. CDR3 residues: CASSLLASITDTQYF. The CDR3 DNA sequence: TGTGCCAGCAGCTTGCTAGCGAGCATCACAGATACGCAGTATTTT.

This chain joins TRBV10-3 and TRBJ2-7; D is perhaps TRBD1 or TRBD2 (5 bases each). The germline CDR1 and CDR2 sequences are ENHRY and SYGVKD. V was trimmed by 3 bases and J by 2 bases, leaving 11 bases between them. The CDR3 spans 14 residues. CDR3 protein: CAISDGAPTYEQYF. The CDR3 bases are TGTGCCATCAGTGACGGGGCTCCGACCTACGAGCAGTACTTC.

This clone was picked up one time. The V gene is TRBV12-3 or TRBV12-4, the J gene TRBJ1-1; no definite D call. V lost 3 bases and J 5 bases, leaving 10 bases between the germline ends. The CDR3 is 13 amino acids. The CDR3 nucleotides are TGTGCCAGCAGTTTTGAATTATTGACTGAAGCTTTCTTT. Translated: CASSFELLTEAFF.